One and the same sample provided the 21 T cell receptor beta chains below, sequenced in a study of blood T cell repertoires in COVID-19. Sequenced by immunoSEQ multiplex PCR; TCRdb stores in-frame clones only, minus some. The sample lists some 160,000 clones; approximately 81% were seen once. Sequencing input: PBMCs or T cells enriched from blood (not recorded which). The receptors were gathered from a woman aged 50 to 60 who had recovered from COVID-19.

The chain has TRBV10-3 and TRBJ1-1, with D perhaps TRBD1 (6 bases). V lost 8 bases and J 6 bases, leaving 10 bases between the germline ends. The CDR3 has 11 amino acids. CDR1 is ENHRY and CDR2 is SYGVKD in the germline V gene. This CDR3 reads CAIAGGSEAFF. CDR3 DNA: TGTGCCATCGCTGGGGGCTCTGAAGCTTTCTTT.

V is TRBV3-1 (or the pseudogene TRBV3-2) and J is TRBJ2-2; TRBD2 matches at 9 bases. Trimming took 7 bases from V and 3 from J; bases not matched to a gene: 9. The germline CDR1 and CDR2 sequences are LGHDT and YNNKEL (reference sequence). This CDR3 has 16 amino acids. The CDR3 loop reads CASNGAGGPDTGELFF. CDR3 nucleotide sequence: TGTGCCAGCAACGGGGCGGGGGGGCCGGACACCGGGGAGCTGTTTTTT.

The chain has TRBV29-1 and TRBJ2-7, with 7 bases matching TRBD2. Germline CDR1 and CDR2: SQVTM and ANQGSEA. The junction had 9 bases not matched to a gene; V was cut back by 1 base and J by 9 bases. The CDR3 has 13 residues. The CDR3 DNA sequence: TGCAGCGTTGAAGGCGGGAGTCTCTTAGGGCAGTACTTC. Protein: CSVEGGSLLGQYF.

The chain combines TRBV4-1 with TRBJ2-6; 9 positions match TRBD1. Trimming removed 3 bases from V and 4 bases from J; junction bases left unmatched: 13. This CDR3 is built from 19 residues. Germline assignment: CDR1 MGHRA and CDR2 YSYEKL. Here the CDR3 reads CASSQTGQGKGAGANVLTF. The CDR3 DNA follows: TGCGCCAGCAGCCAGACGGGACAGGGTAAAGGGGCCGGGGCCAACGTCCTGACTTTC.

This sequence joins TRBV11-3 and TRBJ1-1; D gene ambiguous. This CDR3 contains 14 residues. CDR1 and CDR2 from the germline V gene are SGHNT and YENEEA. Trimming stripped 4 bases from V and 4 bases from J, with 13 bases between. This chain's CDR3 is CASSSGGPGTEAFF. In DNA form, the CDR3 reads TGTGCCAGCAGCTCGGGAGGCCCGGGCACTGAAGCTTTCTTT.

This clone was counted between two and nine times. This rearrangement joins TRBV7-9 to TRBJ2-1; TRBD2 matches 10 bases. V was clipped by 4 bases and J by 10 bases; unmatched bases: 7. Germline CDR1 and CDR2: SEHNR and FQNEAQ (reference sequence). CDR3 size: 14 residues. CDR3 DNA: TGTGCCAGCAGCTCGGGACTAGCGTTTAGCGAGCAGTTCTTC. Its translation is CASSSGLAFSEQFF. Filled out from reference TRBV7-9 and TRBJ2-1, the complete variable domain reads DTGVSQNPRHKITKRGQNVTFRCDPISEHNRLYWYRQTLGQGPEFLTYFQNEAQLEKSRLLSDRFSAERPKGSFSTLEIQRTEQGDSAMYLCASSSGLAFSEQFFGPGTRLTVL.

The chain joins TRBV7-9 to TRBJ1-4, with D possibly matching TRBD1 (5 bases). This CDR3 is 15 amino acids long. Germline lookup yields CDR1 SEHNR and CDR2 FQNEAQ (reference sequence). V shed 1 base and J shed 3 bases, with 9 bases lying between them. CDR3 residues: CASSLDPGANEKLFF. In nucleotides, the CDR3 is TGTGCCAGCAGCTTAGATCCGGGGGCTAATGAAAAACTGTTTTTT.

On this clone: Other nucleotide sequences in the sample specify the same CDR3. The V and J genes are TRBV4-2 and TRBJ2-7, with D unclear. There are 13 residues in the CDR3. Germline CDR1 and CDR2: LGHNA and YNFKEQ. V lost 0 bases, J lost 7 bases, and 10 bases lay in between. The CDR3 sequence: CASSQDLEYEQYF. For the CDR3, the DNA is TGTGCCAGCAGCCAAGATCTCGAGTATGAGCAGTACTTC.

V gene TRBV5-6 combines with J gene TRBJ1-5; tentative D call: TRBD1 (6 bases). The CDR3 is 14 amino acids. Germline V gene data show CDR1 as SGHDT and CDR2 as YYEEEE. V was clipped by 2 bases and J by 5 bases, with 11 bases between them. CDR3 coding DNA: TGTGCCAGCAGCTTTCAGCAGGGGTATCAGCCCCAGCATTTT. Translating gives CASSFQQGYQPQHF.

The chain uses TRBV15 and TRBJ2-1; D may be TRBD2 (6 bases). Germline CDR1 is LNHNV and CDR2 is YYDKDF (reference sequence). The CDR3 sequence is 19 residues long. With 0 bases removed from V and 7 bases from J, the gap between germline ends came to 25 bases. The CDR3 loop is CATSRDDWGRTGVGNEQFF. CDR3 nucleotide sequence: TGTGCCACCAGCAGAGACGACTGGGGTCGGACGGGAGTGGGGAATGAGCAGTTCTTC.

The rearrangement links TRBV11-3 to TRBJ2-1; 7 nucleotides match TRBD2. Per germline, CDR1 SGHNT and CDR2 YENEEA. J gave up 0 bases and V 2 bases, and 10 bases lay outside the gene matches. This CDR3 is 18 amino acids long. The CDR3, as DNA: TGTGCCAGCAGCTTACGATTGCGGGGGAGGGGCTCCTACAATGAGCAGTTCTTC. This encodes CASSLRLRGRGSYNEQFF.

CDR3 in DNA: TGTGCCAGCAGCCAATATTCCGGGACTAGCACAGGGCATGAGCAGTTCTTC. Translation: CASSQYSGTSTGHEQFF. The V gene is TRBV4-2, the J gene TRBJ2-1; 9 bases align to TRBD2. The CDR3 extends over 17 amino acids. J was trimmed by 8 bases and V by 2 bases; bases with no gene match: 13. CDR1 LGHNA and CDR2 YNFKEQ come from the germline V gene.

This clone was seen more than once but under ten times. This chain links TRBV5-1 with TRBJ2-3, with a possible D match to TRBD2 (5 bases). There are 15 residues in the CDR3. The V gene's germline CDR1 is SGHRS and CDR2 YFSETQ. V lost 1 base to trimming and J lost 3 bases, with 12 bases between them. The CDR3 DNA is TGCGCCAGCAGCTTGCCGGGGATGGTGACAGATACGCAGTATTTT. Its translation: CASSLPGMVTDTQYF. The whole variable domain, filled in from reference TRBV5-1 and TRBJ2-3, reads KAGVTQTPRYLIKTRGQQVTLSCSPISGHRSVSWYQQTPGQGLQFLFEYFSETQRNKGNFPGRFSGRQFSNSRSEMNVSTLELGDSALYLCASSLPGMVTDTQYFGPGTRLTVL.

In DNA, the CDR3 is TGTGCCAGCAGCTTATTCCCAGGGATGGAGACCCAGTACTTC. It encodes CASSLFPGMETQYF. The J gene is TRBJ2-5, the V gene TRBV11-3, with D perhaps matching TRBD1 (5 bases). This CDR3 is 14 amino acids long. Germline CDR1 reads SGHNT; CDR2 reads YENEEA. V shed 2 bases and J shed 5 bases, with 12 bases lying between them.

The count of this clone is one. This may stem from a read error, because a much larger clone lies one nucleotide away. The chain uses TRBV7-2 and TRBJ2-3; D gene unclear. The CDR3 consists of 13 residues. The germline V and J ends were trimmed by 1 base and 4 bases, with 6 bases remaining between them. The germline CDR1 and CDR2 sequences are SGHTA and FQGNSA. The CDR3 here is CASSLGRPDTQYF. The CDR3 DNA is TGTGCCAGCAGCTTAGGGCGGCCAGATACGCAGTATTTT.

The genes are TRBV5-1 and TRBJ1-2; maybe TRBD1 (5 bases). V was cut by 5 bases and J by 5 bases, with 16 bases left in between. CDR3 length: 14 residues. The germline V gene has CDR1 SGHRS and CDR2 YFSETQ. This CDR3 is CASRLDSDLYGYTF. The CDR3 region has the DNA TGCGCCAGCAGATTAGACAGCGACCTATATGGCTACACCTTC.

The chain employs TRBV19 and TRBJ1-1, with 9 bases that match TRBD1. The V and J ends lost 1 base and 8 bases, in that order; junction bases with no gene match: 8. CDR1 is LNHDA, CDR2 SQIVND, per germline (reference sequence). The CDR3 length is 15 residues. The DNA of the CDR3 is TGTGCCAGTAGTATAGCCGGGACAGGGCTGAAGGAAGCTTTCTTT. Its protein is CASSIAGTGLKEAFF.

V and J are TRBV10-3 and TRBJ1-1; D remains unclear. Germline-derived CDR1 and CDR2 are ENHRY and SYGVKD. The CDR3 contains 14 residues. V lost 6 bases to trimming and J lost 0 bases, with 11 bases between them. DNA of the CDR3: TGTGCCATCAGCGAAATAGAGATGAACACTGAAGCTTTCTTT. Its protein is CAISEIEMNTEAFF.

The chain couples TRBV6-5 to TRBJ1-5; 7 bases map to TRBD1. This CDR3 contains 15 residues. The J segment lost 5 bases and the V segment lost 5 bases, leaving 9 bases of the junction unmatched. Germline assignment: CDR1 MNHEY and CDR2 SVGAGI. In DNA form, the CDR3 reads TGTGCCAGCAGTATACGCCCGGGACAGCATCAGCCCCAGCATTTT. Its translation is CASSIRPGQHQPQHF.

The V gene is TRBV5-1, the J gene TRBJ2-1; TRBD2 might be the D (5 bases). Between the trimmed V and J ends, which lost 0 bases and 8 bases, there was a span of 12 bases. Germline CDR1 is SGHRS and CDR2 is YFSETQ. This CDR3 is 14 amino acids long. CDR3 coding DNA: TGCGCCAGCAGCTTGGCGCTAGAGAGGGATGAGCAGTTCTTC. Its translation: CASSLALERDEQFF.

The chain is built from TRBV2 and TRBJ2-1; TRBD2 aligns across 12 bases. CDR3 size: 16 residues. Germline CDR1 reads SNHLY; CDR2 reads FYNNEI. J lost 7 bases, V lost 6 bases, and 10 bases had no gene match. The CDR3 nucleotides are TGTGCCAGCAGGGCCGGACTAGCGGGGATGGGGAATGAGCAGTTCTTC. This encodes CASRAGLAGMGNEQFF.